Below are 16 T cell receptor beta chains sequenced from a single sample in a study of blood T cell repertoires in COVID-19. The data were produced by immunoSEQ multiplex PCR, yet TCRdb's version contains in-frame clones alone and is incomplete. The sample lists roughly 260,000 clones, over 75% occurring once. Sequencing was carried out using peripheral blood. The receptors here all came from a woman aged 45-65 years with acute or convalescent COVID-19.

The chain carries TRBV28 and TRBJ1-1; 9 bases agree with TRBD1. This CDR3 spans 14 amino acids. Germline CDR1 and CDR2: MDHEN and SYDVKM. V dropped 5 bases and J dropped 6; count of bases not matched to a gene: 7. This CDR3 is CASSPGQGGAEAFF. DNA for the CDR3: TGTGCCAGCAGTCCGGGACAGGGCGGAGCTGAAGCTTTCTTT.

The chain recombines TRBV5-1 with TRBJ1-1; D may be TRBD1 (5 bases). This CDR3 has 15 residues. In germline, CDR1 is SGHRS, CDR2 YFSETQ. V was cut by 3 bases and J by 0 bases, with 12 bases left in between. The CDR3 protein is CASSYQQEVNTEAFF. The DNA of the CDR3 is TGCGCCAGCAGCTACCAACAGGAAGTGAACACTGAAGCTTTCTTT.

The CDR3 DNA is TGCAGCGTTGTACGACAGAACACTGAAGCTTTCTTT. It encodes CSVVRQNTEAFF. The V call is TRBV29-1, the J call TRBJ1-1; no reliable D call. The CDR3 covers 12 residues. Germline CDR1 reads SQVTM; CDR2 reads ANQGSEA. Trimming shortened V by 4 bases and J by 1 base, and 7 bases separated the two germline ends.

V is TRBV28 and J is TRBJ2-7; possible D gene TRBD2, 6 bases. Per germline, CDR1 MDHEN and CDR2 SYDVKM. CDR3 length equals 13 residues. Deletions cut 5 bases from V and 6 bases from J, with 14 bases between. The CDR3 loop is CASSGGTPLEQYF. DNA for the CDR3: TGTGCCAGCAGTGGCGGGACTCCGCTCGAGCAGTACTTC.

The rearrangement joins TRBV27 to TRBJ1-6; TRBD1 is a possible D gene (6 bases). Germline lookup yields CDR1 MNHEY and CDR2 SMNVEV (reference sequence). V lost 4 bases, J lost 7 bases, and 11 bases lay in between. CDR3 length: 14 residues. This CDR3 is CASSYRAPNSPLHF. The CDR3 DNA reads TGTGCCAGCAGTTACAGGGCCCCGAATTCACCCCTCCACTTT.

The chain is built from TRBV7-5 and TRBJ2-2; the table's D call, TRBD1, has no DNA check behind it. TRBV7-5 is annotated as a pseudogene. This CDR3 contains 18 residues. Written as DNA, the CDR3 is TGTGTCAGAAGCTTAGTGGGAGGTTGGACAGGGGGCTACGGGGAGCTGTTTTTT. It encodes CVRSLVGGWTGGYGELFF.

V and J are TRBV4-2 and TRBJ1-4, with a possible D match to TRBD1 (5 bases). Trimming cost V 0 bases and J 8 bases, with 13 bases left between them. Germline-derived CDR1 and CDR2 are LGHNA and YNFKEQ. The CDR3 is 15 amino acids. CDR3 protein: CASSQDRGFGEKLFF. Here the CDR3 DNA reads TGTGCCAGCAGCCAAGATCGGGGGTTTGGGGAAAAACTGTTTTTT.

This clone was seen repeatedly, ten times or more. The chain joins TRBV5-1 to TRBJ2-1; 14 nucleotides align to TRBD2. V lost 7 bases and J lost 8; bases outside the gene matches: 11. The CDR3 consists of 16 residues. Germline values: CDR1 SGHRS, CDR2 YFSETQ. The CDR3: CASSRLGGLAGDEQFF. The CDR3, as DNA: TGCGCCAGCTCACGGCTCGGGGGACTAGCGGGAGATGAGCAGTTCTTC.

The genes are TRBV27 and TRBJ2-7; D perhaps matches TRBD2 (5 bases). The ends were cut back, 4 bases at V and 2 bases at J, with 12 bases in the middle. The CDR3 is 14 residues long. CDR1 and CDR2 (germline): MNHEY, SMNVEV (reference sequence). DNA for the CDR3: TGTGCCAGCAGTTCTCGTAGCGCCACCTACGAGCAGTACTTC. Protein: CASSSRSATYEQYF.

The V call is TRBV7-9, the J call TRBJ2-1; TRBD2 aligns across 14 bases. After removal of 5 bases from V and 7 bases from J, the junction contained 7 bases not matched to a gene. CDR1 is SEHNR and CDR2 is FQNEAQ in the germline V gene (reference sequence). There are 16 residues in the CDR3. CDR3: CASSQAGLAGVNEQFF. In DNA form, the CDR3 reads TGTGCCAGCAGCCAGGCGGGACTAGCGGGAGTGAATGAGCAGTTCTTC.

In DNA form, the CDR3 reads TGTGCCAGCAGCTTGCCTGGGAGAGGTACCCCTTCTGGGGCCAACGTCCTGACTTTC. This sequence encodes CASSLPGRGTPSGANVLTF. The chain links TRBV7-9 to TRBJ2-6, with D maybe TRBD2 (5 bases). The CDR3 is 19 residues long. The germline V gene has CDR1 SEHNR and CDR2 FQNEAQ (reference sequence). The germline V and J ends were trimmed by 3 bases and 1 base, with 19 bases remaining between them.

This clone was recorded only once. The chain combines TRBV28 with TRBJ1-2; TRBD1 aligns across 11 bases. The CDR3 has 16 amino acids. Losses at the gene ends were 5 bases for V and 8 bases for J; bases not matched to a gene: 13. CDR1 MDHEN and CDR2 SYDVKM come from the germline V gene. CDR3 sequence reads: CASSPPFGQGAGGYTF. The CDR3 DNA follows: TGTGCCAGCAGTCCGCCGTTTGGACAGGGGGCTGGGGGCTACACCTTC.

The V and J genes are TRBV15 and TRBJ2-7; 8 nucleotides match TRBD1. The CDR3 length is 15 residues. Germline CDR1 is LNHNV and CDR2 is YYDKDF (reference sequence). V trimming: 3 bases; J trimming: 6 bases; junction bases outside the gene matches: 10. CDR3: CATSSQIGTGGEQYF. For the CDR3, the DNA is TGTGCCACCAGCAGCCAAATTGGGACAGGAGGCGAGCAGTACTTC. Variable domain in full (rest from reference TRBV15 and TRBJ2-7): DAMVIQNPRYQVTQFGKPVTLSCSQTLNHNVMYWYQQKSSQAPKLLFHYYDKDFNNEADTPDNFQSRRPNTSFCFLDIRSPGLGDTAMYLCATSSQIGTGGEQYFGPGTRLTVT.

This clone appeared a single time. The chain joins TRBV27 to TRBJ1-5; D is perhaps TRBD1 (5 bases). The V and J ends lost 2 bases and 1 base respectively, with 9 bases between them. The CDR3 spans 15 residues. Germline loops: CDR1 MNHEY, CDR2 SMNVEV (reference sequence). CDR3 residues: CASSLQGGSNQPQHF. CDR3 sequence (DNA): TGTGCCAGCAGTTTACAGGGTGGGAGCAATCAGCCCCAGCATTTT.

J is TRBJ2-1 and V is TRBV5-4; 9 nucleotides align to TRBD2. CDR1 and CDR2 (germline): SGHNT, YYREEE (reference sequence). V gave up 0 bases and J gave up 6 bases; unmatched junction bases: 7. The CDR3 has 16 residues. The CDR3 sequence is CASSLGLAGVSNEQFF. The CDR3 nucleotides are TGTGCCAGCAGCTTGGGGTTAGCGGGAGTAAGCAATGAGCAGTTCTTC.

The V call is TRBV27, the J call TRBJ2-1, with D unresolved. The CDR3 extends over 12 amino acids. Germline V gives CDR1 MNHEY, CDR2 SMNVEV (reference sequence). V lost 3 bases and J lost 5, with 5 bases in between. CDR3 loop: CASSFYDNEQFF. In DNA, the CDR3 is TGTGCCAGCAGTTTCTACGACAATGAGCAGTTCTTC.